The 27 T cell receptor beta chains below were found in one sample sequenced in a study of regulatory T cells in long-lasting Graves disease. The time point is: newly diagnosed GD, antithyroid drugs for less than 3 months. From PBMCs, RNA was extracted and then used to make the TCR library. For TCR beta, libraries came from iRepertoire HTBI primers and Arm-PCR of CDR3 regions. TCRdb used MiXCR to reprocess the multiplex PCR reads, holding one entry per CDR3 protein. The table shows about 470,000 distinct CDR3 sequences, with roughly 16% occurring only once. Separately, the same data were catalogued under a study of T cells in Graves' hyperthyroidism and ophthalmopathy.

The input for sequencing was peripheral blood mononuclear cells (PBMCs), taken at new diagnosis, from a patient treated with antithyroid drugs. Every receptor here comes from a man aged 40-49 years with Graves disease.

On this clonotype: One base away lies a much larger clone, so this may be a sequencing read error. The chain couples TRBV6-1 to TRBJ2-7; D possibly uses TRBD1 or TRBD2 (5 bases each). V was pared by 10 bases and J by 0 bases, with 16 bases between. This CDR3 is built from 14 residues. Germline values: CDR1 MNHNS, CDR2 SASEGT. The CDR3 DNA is TGTGCCACCCTCAGACCGGGACCCTCCTACGAGCAGTACTTC. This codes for CATLRPGPSYEQYF.

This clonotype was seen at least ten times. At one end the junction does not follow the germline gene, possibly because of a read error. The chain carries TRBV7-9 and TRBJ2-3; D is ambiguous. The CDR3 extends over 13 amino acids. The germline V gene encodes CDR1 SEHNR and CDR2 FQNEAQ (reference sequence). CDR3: CASSLSHTDTQYF. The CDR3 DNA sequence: TGCGCCAGCAGCTTGTCGCACACAGATACGCAGTATTTT.

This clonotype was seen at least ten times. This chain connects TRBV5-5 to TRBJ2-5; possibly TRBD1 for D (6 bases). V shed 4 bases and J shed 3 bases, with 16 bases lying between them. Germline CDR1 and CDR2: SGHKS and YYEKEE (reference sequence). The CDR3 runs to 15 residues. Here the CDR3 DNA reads TGTGCCAGCAGCCGGGACACTGGATCAAAAGAGACCCAGTACTTC. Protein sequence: CASSRDTGSKETQYF.

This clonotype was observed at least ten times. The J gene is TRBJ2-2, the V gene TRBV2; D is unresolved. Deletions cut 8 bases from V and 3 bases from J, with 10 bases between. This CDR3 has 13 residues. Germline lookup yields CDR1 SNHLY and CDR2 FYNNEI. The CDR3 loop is CASLITDTGELFF. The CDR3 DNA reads TGTGCCAGCTTAATTACAGACACCGGGGAGCTGTTTTTT.

CDR3 DNA: TGTGCCAGCAGTTACTCTCCAGATTCCTCTGGAAACACCATATATTTT. It translates to CASSYSPDSSGNTIYF. The chain carries TRBV6-5 and TRBJ1-3, with D hard to call. Germline CDR1 is MNHEY and CDR2 is SVGAGI. The CDR3 consists of 16 residues. Trimming took off 0 bases at V and 0 bases at J, with 9 bases between the two ends.

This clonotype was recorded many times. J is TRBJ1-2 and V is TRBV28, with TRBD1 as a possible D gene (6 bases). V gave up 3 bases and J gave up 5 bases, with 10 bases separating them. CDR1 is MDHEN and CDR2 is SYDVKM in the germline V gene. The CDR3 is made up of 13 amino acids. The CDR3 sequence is CASSFRGGYGYTF. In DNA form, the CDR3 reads TGTGCCAGCAGTTTCAGGGGCGGTTATGGCTACACCTTC.

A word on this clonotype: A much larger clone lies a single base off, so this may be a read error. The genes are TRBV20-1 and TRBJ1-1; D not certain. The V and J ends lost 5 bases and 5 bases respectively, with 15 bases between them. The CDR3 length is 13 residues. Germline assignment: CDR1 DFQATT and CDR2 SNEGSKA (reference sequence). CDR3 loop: CSAGRRIGTEAFF. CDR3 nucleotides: TGCAGTGCTGGGAGGAGAATTGGTACTGAAGCTTTCTTT.

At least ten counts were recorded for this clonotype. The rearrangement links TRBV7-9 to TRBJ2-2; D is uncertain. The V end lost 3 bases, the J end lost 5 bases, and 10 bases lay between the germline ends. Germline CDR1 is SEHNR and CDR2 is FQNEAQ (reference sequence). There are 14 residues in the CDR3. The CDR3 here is CASSFLGQTGELFF. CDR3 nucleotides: TGTGCCAGCAGCTTTCTGGGCCAGACCGGGGAGCTGTTTTTT.

CDR3 DNA: TGTGCCAGTAGTATGGCCGGGACAGGGGACTATGGCTACACCTTC. It yields the protein CASSMAGTGDYGYTF. V and J are TRBV19 and TRBJ1-2, with TRBD1 matching 10 bases. The CDR3 is made up of 15 amino acids. Trimming at V came to 3 bases and at J to 3 bases, leaving 4 bases not matched to a gene. The germline CDR1 and CDR2 sequences are LNHDA and SQIVND (reference sequence).

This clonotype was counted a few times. Written as DNA, the CDR3 is TGCGCCAGCCCAAAGAGGATCTTTCTGGGAAACACCATATATTTT. Translated: CASPKRIFLGNTIYF. The J gene is TRBJ1-3, the V gene TRBV10-2; D unclear. Germline lookup yields CDR1 WSHSY and CDR2 SAAADI. Trimming removed 8 bases from V and 4 bases from J, with 18 bases in between. This CDR3 is built from 15 residues.

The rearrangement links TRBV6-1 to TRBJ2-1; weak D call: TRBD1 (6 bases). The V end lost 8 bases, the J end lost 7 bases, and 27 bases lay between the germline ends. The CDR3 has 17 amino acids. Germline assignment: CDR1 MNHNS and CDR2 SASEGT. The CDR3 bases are TGTGCCAGCGATCCCCGGAGGCTTAGAGGGGGTCGAAATGAGCAGTTCTTC. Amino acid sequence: CASDPRRLRGGRNEQFF.

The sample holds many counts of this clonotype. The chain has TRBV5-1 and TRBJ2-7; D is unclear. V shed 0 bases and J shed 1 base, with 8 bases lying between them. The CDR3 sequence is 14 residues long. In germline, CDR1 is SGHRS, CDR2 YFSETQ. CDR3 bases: TGCGCCAGCAGCTTGGATAAAGGGTCCTACGAGCAGTACTTC. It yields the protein CASSLDKGSYEQYF.

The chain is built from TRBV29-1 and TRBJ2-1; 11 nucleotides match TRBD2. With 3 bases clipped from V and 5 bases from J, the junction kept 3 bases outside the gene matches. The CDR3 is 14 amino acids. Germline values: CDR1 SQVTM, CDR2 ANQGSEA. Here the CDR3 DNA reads TGCAGCGTTGAGGGGACTAGCGGTAACAATGAGCAGTTCTTC. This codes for CSVEGTSGNNEQFF.

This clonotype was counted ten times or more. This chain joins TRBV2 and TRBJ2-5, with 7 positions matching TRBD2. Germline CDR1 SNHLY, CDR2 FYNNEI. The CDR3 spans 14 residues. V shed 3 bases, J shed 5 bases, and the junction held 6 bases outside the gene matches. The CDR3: CASSDHGLGETQYF. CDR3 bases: TGTGCCAGCAGTGATCATGGACTAGGGGAGACCCAGTACTTC.

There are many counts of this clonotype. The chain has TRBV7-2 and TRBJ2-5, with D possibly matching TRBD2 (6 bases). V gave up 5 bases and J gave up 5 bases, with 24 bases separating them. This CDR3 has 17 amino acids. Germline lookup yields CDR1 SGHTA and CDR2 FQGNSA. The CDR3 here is CASSPRDSPGIGETQYF. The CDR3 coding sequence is TGTGCCAGCAGCCCGCGGGACTCCCCAGGGATAGGGGAGACCCAGTACTTC. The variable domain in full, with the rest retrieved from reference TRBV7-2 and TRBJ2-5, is GAGVSQSPSNKVTEKGKDVELRCDPISGHTALYWYRQSLGQGLEFLIYFQGNSAPDKSGLPSDRFSAERTGGSVSTLTIQRTQQEDSAVYLCASSPRDSPGIGETQYFGPGTRLLVL.

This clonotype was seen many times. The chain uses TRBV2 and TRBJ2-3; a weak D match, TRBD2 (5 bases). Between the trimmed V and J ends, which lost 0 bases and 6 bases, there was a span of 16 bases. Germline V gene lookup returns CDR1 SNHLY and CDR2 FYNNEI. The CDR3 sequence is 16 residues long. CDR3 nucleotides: TGTGCCAGCAGTGAAGCAGGCGGGCCGGGATTTGATACGCAGTATTTT. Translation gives CASSEAGGPGFDTQYF.

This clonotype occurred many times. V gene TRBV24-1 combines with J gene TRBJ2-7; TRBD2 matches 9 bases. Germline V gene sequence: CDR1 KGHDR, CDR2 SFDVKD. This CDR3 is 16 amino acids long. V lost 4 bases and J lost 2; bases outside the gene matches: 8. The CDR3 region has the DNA TGTGCCACCAGTGACCCCGCGGGGGGGCAACCCTACGAGCAGTACTTC. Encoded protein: CATSDPAGGQPYEQYF.

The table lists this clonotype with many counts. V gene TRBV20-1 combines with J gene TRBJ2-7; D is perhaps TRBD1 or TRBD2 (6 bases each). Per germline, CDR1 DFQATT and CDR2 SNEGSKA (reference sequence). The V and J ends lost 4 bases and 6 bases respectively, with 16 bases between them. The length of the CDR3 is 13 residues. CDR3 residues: CSATVGGQGEQYF. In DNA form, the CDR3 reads TGCAGTGCTACAGTTGGGGGGCAAGGCGAGCAGTACTTC.

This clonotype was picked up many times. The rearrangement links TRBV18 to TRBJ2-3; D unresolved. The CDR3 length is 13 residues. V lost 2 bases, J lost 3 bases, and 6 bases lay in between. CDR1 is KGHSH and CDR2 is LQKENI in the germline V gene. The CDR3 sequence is CASSPIPTDTQYF. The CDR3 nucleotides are TGTGCCAGCTCACCAATACCGACAGATACGCAGTATTTT.

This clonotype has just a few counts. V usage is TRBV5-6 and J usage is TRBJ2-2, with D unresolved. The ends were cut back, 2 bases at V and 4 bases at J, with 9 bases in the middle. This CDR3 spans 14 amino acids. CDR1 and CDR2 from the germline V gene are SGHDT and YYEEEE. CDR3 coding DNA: TGTGCCAGCAGCTTTCCCGACTTCACCGGGGAGCTGTTTTTT. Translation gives CASSFPDFTGELFF.

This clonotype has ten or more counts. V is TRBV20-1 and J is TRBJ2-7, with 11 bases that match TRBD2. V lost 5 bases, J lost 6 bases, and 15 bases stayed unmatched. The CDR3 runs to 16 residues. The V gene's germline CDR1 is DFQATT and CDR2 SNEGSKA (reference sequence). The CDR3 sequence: CSASYGGGTSGLEQYF. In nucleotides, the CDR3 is TGCAGTGCTTCATATGGCGGGGGGACTAGCGGTCTCGAGCAGTACTTC.

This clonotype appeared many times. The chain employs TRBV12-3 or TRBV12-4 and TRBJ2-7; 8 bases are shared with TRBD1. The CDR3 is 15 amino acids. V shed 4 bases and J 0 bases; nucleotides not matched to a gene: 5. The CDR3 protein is CASSSRTGYSYEQYF. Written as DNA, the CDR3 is TGTGCCAGCAGTTCCCGGACAGGGTACTCCTACGAGCAGTACTTC.

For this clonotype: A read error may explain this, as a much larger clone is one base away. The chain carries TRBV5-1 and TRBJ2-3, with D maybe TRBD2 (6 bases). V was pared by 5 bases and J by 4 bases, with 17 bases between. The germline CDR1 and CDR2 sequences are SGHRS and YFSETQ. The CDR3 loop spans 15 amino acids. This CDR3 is CASRPSVYSADTQYF. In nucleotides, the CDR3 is TGCGCCAGCAGGCCTAGCGTTTATAGCGCAGATACGCAGTATTTT.

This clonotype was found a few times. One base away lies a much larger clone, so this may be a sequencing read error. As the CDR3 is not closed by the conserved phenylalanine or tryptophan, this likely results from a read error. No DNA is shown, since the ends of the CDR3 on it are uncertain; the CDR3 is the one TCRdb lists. This CDR3 is CASSRGPGQSDSFI. V gene TRBV3-1 combines with J gene TRBJ1-1; the D segment call TRBD1 is taken from the table without a DNA check. The CDR3 has 14 residues if both end residues are counted. CDR1 and CDR2 (germline): LGHDT, YNNKEL (reference sequence).

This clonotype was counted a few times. The CDR3 sequence: CSVEPGGGGQYF. In DNA, the CDR3 is TGCAGCGTTGAACCAGGGGGAGGAGGCCAGTACTTC. The rearrangement joins TRBV29-1 to TRBJ2-5, with a tentative D call TRBD1 (7 bases). This CDR3 has 12 amino acids. V dropped 2 bases and J dropped 10 bases, with 14 bases sitting between them. Germline V gives CDR1 SQVTM, CDR2 ANQGSEA.

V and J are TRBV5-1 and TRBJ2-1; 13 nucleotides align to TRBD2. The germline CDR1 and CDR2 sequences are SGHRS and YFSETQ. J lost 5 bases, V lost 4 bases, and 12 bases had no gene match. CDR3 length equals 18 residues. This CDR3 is CASSKLPLGTSGNNEQFF. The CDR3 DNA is TGCGCCAGCAGCAAATTACCTTTAGGGACTAGCGGGAACAATGAGCAGTTCTTC.

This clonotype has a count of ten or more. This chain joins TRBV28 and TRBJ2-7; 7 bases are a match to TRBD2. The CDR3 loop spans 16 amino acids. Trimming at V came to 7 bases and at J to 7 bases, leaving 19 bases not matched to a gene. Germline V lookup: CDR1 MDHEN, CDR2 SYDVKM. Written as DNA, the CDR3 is TGTGCCAGCACCAGGCAATCTAGGGGAGGGCCGAGAGAGCAGTACTTC. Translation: CASTRQSRGGPREQYF.